This T cell receptor (beta chain) was identified in a study of blood T cell repertoires in COVID-19. Original data processing: Reference gene primer amplification gave nucleated cell count estimates. Produced via immunoSEQ multiplex PCR; TCRdb's table is partial and in-frame only. V and J calls plus clone size are reproduced from that table; the DNA served to infer D and trimming. The sample gives approximately 440,000 clones, 87% of which show up once; under 0.75% is in the top ten. CDR1 and CDR2 from the germline V gene are SNHLY and FYNNEI. The CDR3 extends over 14 amino acids. With 6 bases removed from V and 7 bases from J, the gap between germline ends came to 18 bases. Participants were aged about 18 to 100 years from approximately 25 US areas. Donors of Cohort 3 who recovered were those that had two negative PCRs, clearance, or symptom resolution.

This sequence was found in a woman aged 18-30 years who had recovered from COVID-19. Input material: PBMCs or T cells enriched from blood (not recorded which). The chain joins TRBV2 to TRBJ1-2; tentative D call: TRBD1 (5 bases). As DNA, the CDR3 is TGTGCCAGCAGGGGGGGACTTCGGGTACTTGGCTACACCTTC. Protein sequence: CASRGGLRVLGYTF.